This T cell receptor beta chain was sequenced in a study of graft-versus-host responses after intestinal transplantation. Study summary: Every transplant recipient was induced with anti-thymocyte globulin, then maintained on tacrolimus and steroids for around 3 years.

Sequencing used immunoSEQ multiplex PCR; TCRdb keeps in-frame clones, though not all of them. The table records 23,000 or so clones, roughly 86% of them present only once. The study's findings and limits: An association linked early post-transplant HvG declines with peak circulating GvH clone levels. Detection of GvH clones occurred in recipient marrow, and some had their first appearance in ileum or blood. Allografts of patients with graft-donor T cell macrochimerism showed high graft-versus-host to host-versus-graft clone ratios.

Points on this clone: Its antigen is unknown.

Trimming took off 5 bases at V and 2 bases at J, with 13 bases between the two ends. The CDR3 is 15 residues long. The germline V gene encodes CDR1 SGHVS and CDR2 FNYEAQ. V is TRBV7-6 and J is TRBJ2-1, with TRBD2 as a possible D gene (6 bases). The sequenced sample was unstimulated CD8+ T cells sorted from spleen or lymph node cells, obtained before transplant. The clonotype was recovered from a human donor who was the organ donor for an intestinal transplant. CDR3 coding DNA: TGTGCCAGCAGCAGAGTGCGGGAAACCTACAATGAGCAGTTCTTC. Its translation is CASSRVRETYNEQFF.